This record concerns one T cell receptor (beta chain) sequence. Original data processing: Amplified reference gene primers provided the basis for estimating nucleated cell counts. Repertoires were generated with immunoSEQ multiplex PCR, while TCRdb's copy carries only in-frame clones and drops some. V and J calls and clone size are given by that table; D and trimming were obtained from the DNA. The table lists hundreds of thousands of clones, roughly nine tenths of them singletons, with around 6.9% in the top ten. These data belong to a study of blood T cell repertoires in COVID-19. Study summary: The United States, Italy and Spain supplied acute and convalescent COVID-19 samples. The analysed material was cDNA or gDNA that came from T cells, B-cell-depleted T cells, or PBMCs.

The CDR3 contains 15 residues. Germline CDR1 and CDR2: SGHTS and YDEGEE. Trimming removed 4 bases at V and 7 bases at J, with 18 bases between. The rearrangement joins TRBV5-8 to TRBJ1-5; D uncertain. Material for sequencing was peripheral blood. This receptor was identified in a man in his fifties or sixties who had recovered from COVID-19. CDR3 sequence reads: CASSPKTTSGQPQHF. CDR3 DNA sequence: TGTGCCAGCAGCCCTAAGACAACTTCGGGGCAGCCCCAGCATTTT.